Sequencing of this T cell receptor beta chain was carried out in a study of breast tumors, draining lymph nodes, adjacent tissues. Study-wide results and limits: Tumor TCR diversity was below lymph nodes but above nontumor tissue. Data fit most tumor T cells coming from lymph node, expanding in tumor.

TCRdb reprocessed the multiplex PCR reads with MiXCR, giving one entry per CDR3 protein. Among about 230,000 distinct CDR3 sequences listed, roughly 32% were seen once. Ten or more counts support this clonotype. Antigen specificity is unknown. Breast cancer patients provided tissue from their axillary draining lymph nodes. Per the germline V gene, CDR1 is DFQATT and CDR2 is SNEGSKA (reference sequence). The CDR3 spans 16 residues. V lost 0 bases and J lost 7; bases outside the gene matches: 6. This chain joins TRBV20-1 and TRBJ1-4; 12 bases align to TRBD1. The sequence was collected from a female donor with breast cancer. Some clones in this sample may be carry-over from other donors' samples. Sequencing was carried out using axillary lymph node tissue. The CDR3 spells CSARDTGTGGREKLFF. CDR3 coding DNA: TGCAGTGCTAGAGATACAGGGACAGGGGGCCGTGAAAAACTGTTTTTT.